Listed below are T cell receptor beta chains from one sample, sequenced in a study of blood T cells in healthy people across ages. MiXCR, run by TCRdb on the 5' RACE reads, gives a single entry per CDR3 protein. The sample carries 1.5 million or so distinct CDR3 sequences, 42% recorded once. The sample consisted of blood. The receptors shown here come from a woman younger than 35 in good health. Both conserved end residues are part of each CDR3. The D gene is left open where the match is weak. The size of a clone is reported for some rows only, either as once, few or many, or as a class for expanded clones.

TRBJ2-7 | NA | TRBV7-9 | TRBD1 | CASSFQGQGSYEQYF | TGTGCCAGCAGCTTCCAGGGACAGGGGTCCTACGAGCAGTACTTC
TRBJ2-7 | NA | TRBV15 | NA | CATGTGFSYEQYF | TGTGCCACTGGAACGGGGTTCTCCTACGAGCAGTACTTC
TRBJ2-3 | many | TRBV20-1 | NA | CSARDRVTSTDTQYF | TGCAGTGCTAGAGATAGAGTGACTAGCACAGATACGCAGTATTTT
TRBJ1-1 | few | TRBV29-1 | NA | CSVEETGSEAFF | TGCAGCGTTGAAGAGACCGGCTCTGAAGCTTTCTTT
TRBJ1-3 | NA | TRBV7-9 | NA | CASSLDGRSGNTIYF | TGTGCCAGCAGCTTAGACGGTCGCTCTGGAAACACCATATATTTT
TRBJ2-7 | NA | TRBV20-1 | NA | CSARGTEVGEQYF | TGCAGTGCTCGCGGGACGGAAGTGGGGGAGCAGTACTTC
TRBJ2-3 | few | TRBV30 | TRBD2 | CAWSGSGRRDTQYF | TGTGCCTGGAGTGGTAGCGGGAGGAGAGATACGCAGTATTTT
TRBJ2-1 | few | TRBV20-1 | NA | CSAYRLGEQFF | TGCAGTGCTTACAGGCTCGGGGAGCAGTTCTTC
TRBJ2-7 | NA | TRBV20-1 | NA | CSAREGSFSYEQYF | TGCAGTGCTAGAGAAGGCAGTTTCTCCTACGAGCAGTACTTC
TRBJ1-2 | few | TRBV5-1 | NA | CASSLDGNDYTF | TGCGCCAGCAGCTTGGACGGCAACGACTACACCTTC
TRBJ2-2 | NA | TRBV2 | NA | CAGKGNGGTGELFF | TGTGCCGGCAAGGGGAACGGAGGCACCGGGGAGCTGTTTTTT
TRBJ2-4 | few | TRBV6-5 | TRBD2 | CASRPSGGGTKNIQYF | TGTGCCAGCAGACCCAGCGGGGGGGGGACCAAAAACATTCAGTACTTC
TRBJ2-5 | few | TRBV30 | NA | CAWSVDGRETQYF | TGTGCCTGGAGTGTAGACGGGCGAGAGACCCAGTACTTC
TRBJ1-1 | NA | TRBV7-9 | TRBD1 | CASSSLWGQEVTDTEAFF | TGTGCCAGCAGCTCCCTCTGGGGACAGGAGGTCACGGACACTGAAGCTTTCTTT
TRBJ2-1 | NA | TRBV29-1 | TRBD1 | CSVEDVDRDYEQFF | TGCAGCGTTGAAGACGTGGACAGGGATTATGAGCAGTTCTTC
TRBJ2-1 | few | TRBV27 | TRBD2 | CASSILAGGHNEQFF | TGTGCCAGCAGTATCCTAGCGGGGGGGCACAATGAGCAGTTCTTC
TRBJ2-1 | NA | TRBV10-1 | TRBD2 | CASSESMRGGFNEQFF | TGCGCCAGCAGTGAGTCGATGCGGGGGGGTTTTAATGAGCAGTTCTTC
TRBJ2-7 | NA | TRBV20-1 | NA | CSATKKTYEQYF | TGCAGTGCAACTAAAAAGACCTACGAGCAGTACTTC
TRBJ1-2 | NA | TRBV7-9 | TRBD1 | CAGSVGTANYGYTF | TGTGCCGGCAGCGTGGGGACAGCTAACTATGGCTACACCTTC
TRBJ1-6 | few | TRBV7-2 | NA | CASRTTQNSPLHF | TGTGCCAGCAGGACCACCCAAAATTCACCCCTCCACTTT
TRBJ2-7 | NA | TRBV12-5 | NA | CASGLWVNEQYF | TGTGCTAGTGGTTTGTGGGTAAATGAGCAGTACTTC
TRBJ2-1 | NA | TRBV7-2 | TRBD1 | CASSLRRGQYGVYEQFF | TGTGCCAGCAGCTTACGCAGGGGGCAATACGGAGTCTATGAGCAGTTCTTC
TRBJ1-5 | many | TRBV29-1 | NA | CSVVWQDSNQPQHF | TGCAGCGTTGTCTGGCAGGATAGCAATCAGCCCCAGCATTTT
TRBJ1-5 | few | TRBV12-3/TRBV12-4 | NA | CASSLTSGGNQPQHF | TGTGCCAGCAGTTTAACGTCGGGCGGCAATCAGCCCCAGCATTTT
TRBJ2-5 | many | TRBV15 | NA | CATSRDRETQYF | TGTGCCACCAGCAGAGATCGAGAGACCCAGTACTTC
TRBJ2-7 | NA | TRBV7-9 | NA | CASSLGDASYNEQYF | TGTGCCAGCAGCTTAGGGGACGCCTCCTACAATGAGCAGTACTTC
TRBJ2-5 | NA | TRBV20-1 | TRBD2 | CSASKRGGTETQYF | TGCAGTGCTAGTAAGCGGGGGGGCACCGAGACCCAGTACTTC
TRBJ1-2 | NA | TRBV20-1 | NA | CSARVRGHNYGYTF | TGCAGTGCTAGAGTCCGGGGTCATAACTATGGCTACACCTTC
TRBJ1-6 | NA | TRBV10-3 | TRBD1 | CAISESAGGLSPLHF | TGTGCCATCAGTGAGTCGGCAGGGGGTCTTTCACCCCTCCACTTT
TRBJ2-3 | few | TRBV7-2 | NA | CASSFDISPPDTQYF | TGTGCCAGCAGCTTCGACATCTCCCCCCCAGATACGCAGTATTTT
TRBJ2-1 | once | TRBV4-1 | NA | CASSQGIQSSGSEQFF | TGCGCCAGCAGCCAAGGAATTCAATCTTCGGGAAGTGAGCAGTTCTTC
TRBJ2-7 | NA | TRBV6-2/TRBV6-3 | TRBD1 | CASRRNRDRVDEQYF | TGTGCCAGCCGACGAAACCGGGACAGGGTGGACGAGCAGTACTTC
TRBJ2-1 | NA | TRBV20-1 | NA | CSSKLADRSYNEQFF | TGCAGTTCTAAATTAGCGGACCGCTCCTACAATGAGCAGTTCTTC
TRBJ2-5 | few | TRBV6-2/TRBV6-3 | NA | CASSHRLTGVSRETQYF | TGTGCCAGCAGTCACCGCCTGACAGGTGTATCGAGGGAGACCCAGTACTTC
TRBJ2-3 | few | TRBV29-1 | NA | CSVVGEGNTQYF | TGCAGCGTTGTCGGGGAAGGTAATACGCAGTATTTT
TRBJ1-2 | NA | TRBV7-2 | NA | CATERGLADNYGYTF | TGTGCCACCGAGCGAGGGTTGGCAGATAACTATGGCTACACCTTC
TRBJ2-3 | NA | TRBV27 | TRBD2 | CASSSFGTTHTQYF | TGTGCCAGCAGTTCCTTTGGGACTACCCATACGCAGTATTTT
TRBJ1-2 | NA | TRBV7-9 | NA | CASSLGGRGAYGYTF | TGTGCCAGCAGCTTAGGAGGAAGAGGTGCCTATGGCTACACCTTC
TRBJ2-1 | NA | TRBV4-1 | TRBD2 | CASSQGIAGSSYNEQFF | TGCGCCAGCAGCCAGGGGATAGCGGGGAGCTCCTACAATGAGCAGTTCTTC
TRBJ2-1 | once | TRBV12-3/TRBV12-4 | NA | CDSSFGRILHYNEQFF | TGTGACAGCAGTTTTGGGCGGATCCTGCACTACAATGAGCAGTTCTTC
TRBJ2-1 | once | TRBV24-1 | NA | CATCGGPYNEQFF | TGTGCCACCTGCGGGGGCCCCTACAATGAGCAGTTCTTC
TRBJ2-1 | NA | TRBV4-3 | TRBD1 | CASSKGTGPFAEQFF | TGCGCCAGCAGTAAGGGGACAGGGCCCTTCGCTGAGCAGTTCTTC
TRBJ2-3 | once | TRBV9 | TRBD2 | CASSGTSGGDTDTQYF | TGTGCCAGCAGCGGGACTAGCGGGGGGGACACAGATACGCAGTATTTT
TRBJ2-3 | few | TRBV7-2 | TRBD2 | CASSLARLADHTDTQYF | TGTGCCAGCAGCTTAGCGCGGCTAGCGGACCACACAGATACGCAGTATTTT
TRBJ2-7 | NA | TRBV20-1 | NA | CSASTYYEQYF | TGCAGTGCTAGCACGTACTACGAGCAGTACTTC
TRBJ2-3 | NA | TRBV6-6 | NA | CASNRQTPGTDTQYF | TGTGCCAGCAACCGACAGACCCCAGGGACAGATACGCAGTATTTT
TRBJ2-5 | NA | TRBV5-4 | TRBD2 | CASSFGGGAVETQYF | TGTGCCAGCAGCTTCGGCGGGGGGGCCGTTGAGACCCAGTACTTC
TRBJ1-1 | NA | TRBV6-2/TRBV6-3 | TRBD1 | CASIDRGAWNTEAFF | TGTGCCAGTATTGACAGGGGCGCTTGGAACACTGAAGCTTTCTTT
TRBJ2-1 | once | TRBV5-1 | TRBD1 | CASSLGQGVKRQFF | TGCGCCAGCAGCTTGGGACAGGGAGTGAAGCGGCAGTTCTTC
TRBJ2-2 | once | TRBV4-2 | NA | CASSPFGDLRGNTGELFF | TGTGCCAGCAGCCCTTTCGGGGACCTCCGAGGGAACACCGGGGAGCTGTTTTTT
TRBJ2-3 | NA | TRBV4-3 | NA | CASSQDFQVDTQYF | TGCGCCAGCAGCCAAGATTTTCAAGTCGATACGCAGTATTTT